This TCR beta chain was sequenced during a study of T cells after yellow fever vaccination. Study observations and caveats: Abundant bulk-population clonotypes could contaminate the FACS-sorted repertoires. After the booster, approximately 95% of CD4 and 75% to 90% of CD8 primary-response clones were re-detected. When the response was secondary, it was weaker but reached its peak faster, day 5 versus 15.

One entry per CDR3 protein results from TCRdb running MiXCR on the 5' RACE reads. The repertoire holds some 390,000 distinct CDR3 sequences, more than 5.5% seen once, with 14% to 15% in the top ten. Concerning this clonotype: The antigen remains undetermined. The junction shows a germline mismatch at one end, possibly a read error.

The CDR3 contains 20 residues. Per germline, CDR1 DFQATT and CDR2 SNEGSKA (reference sequence). This chain uses TRBV20-1 with TRBJ2-1; 7 bases are shared with TRBD1. Here the sequenced sample was PBMCs, taken 5 days after the yellow fever booster vaccination. The receptor comes from a man younger than 45 who received the YFV17D yellow fever vaccine. The CDR3 nucleotides read TGCTGTGCTAGAGATCAGGGGGTCGCTAGCTGGAGGACCTCCTACAATGAGCAGTTCTTC. This encodes CCARDQGVASWRTSYNEQFF.